Each of the 7 T cell receptor beta chains below was sequenced from the same sample in a study of blood T cell repertoires in COVID-19. Some clones are missing from TCRdb's copy, which holds only in-frame ones; the method was immunoSEQ multiplex PCR. The sample has over 200,000 clones, 81% seen once; the top ten hold 8% to 9%. The sequencing sample was made of PBMCs or T cells enriched from blood (not recorded which). These receptors were obtained from a woman aged 50 to 60 with acute COVID-19.

This clone was counted a single time. Written as DNA, the CDR3 is TGTGCCAGCAGCGTAGGCCCGGGACTAAGCGCAGGCGGGGAGCTGTTTTTT. Translating it yields CASSVGPGLSAGGELFF. The rearrangement joins TRBV9 to TRBJ2-2, with 7 bases matching TRBD2. With 0 bases clipped from V and 7 bases from J, the junction kept 12 bases outside the gene matches. CDR3 length equals 17 residues. CDR1 is SGDLS and CDR2 is YYNGEE in the germline V gene.

J is TRBJ2-1 and V is TRBV6-2 or TRBV6-3; D possibly corresponds to TRBD2 (7 bases). CDR3 length: 13 amino acids. The germline V and J ends were trimmed by 3 bases and 7 bases, with 10 bases remaining between them. The germline CDR1 and CDR2 sequences are MNHEY and SVGEGT. The DNA of the CDR3 is TGTGCCAGCAGTTATGGGGGGGCGAATGAGCAGTTCTTC. Translated, it gives CASSYGGANEQFF.

About this clone itself: A much larger clone sits a single nucleotide away, making a read error possible. V is TRBV12-3 or TRBV12-4 and J is TRBJ1-5; possible D gene TRBD1, 6 bases. Trimming cost V 6 bases and J 1 base, with 7 bases left between them. This CDR3 region has 13 residues. As DNA, the CDR3 is TGTGCCAGCAGCACAGGGAGCAATCAGCCCCAGCATTTT. Its protein is CASSTGSNQPQHF.

The genes are TRBV4-1 and TRBJ2-3, with D possibly matching TRBD2 (5 bases). Per germline, CDR1 MGHRA and CDR2 YSYEKL. The CDR3 is 16 residues long. Deletions cut 0 bases from V and 5 bases from J, with 15 bases between. CDR3 residues: CASSQESTGIGDTQYF. The CDR3 region has the DNA TGCGCCAGCAGCCAAGAAAGTACGGGGATTGGAGATACGCAGTATTTT.

The gene calls are TRBV24-1 and TRBJ2-1, with D uncertain. CDR1 is KGHDR and CDR2 is SFDVKD in the germline V gene. V was pared by 4 bases and J by 3 bases, with 9 bases between. This CDR3 contains 14 residues. CDR3 coding DNA: TGTGCCACCAGTGACGCCGCGGTCTACAATGAGCAGTTCTTC. Translating it yields CATSDAAVYNEQFF.

The chain has TRBV7-3 and TRBJ2-3; TRBD2 agrees at 8 bases. This CDR3 is built from 15 residues. The V segment lost 4 bases and the J segment 1 base; nucleotides outside the gene matches: 4. CDR1 SGHTA and CDR2 FQGTGA come from the germline V gene. This CDR3 reads CASSSPGGGTDTQYF. Written as DNA, the CDR3 is TGTGCCAGCAGCTCCCCCGGGGGGGGCACAGATACGCAGTATTTT.

There are a few counts of this clone. The V gene is TRBV5-1, the J gene TRBJ2-7, with 12 nucleotides matching TRBD2. There are 14 residues in the CDR3. CDR1 and CDR2 from the germline V gene are SGHRS and YFSETQ. The J segment lost 6 bases and the V segment lost 3 bases, leaving 4 bases of the junction unmatched. DNA for the CDR3: TGCGCCAGCAGCTCCGGACTAGCGGGGATCGAGCAGTACTTC. Amino acid sequence: CASSSGLAGIEQYF.